The 21 T cell receptor beta chains presented below share a single source sample, sequenced in a study of a mutant IDH1 vaccine in newly diagnosed glioma. As to time point: baseline, week 1 (first vaccination visit). As for treatment: pre-vaccination baseline after standard-of-care therapy. Method: immunoSEQ multiplex PCR; TCRdb's copy keeps in-frame clones and lacks some. The sample carries about 54,000 clones, approximately 78% recorded once. The sample in question was PBMCs, obtained from a glioma patient treated with radiotherapy, temozolomide or both. The receptors here all came from a man aged 18 to 29 with glioma.

In this sample, this clone turned up a few times. The CDR3 nucleotides read TGTGCCAGTAGTCCCCGCGGTGACACCATATATTTT. This codes for CASSPRGDTIYF. J is TRBJ1-3 and V is TRBV19; D call uncertain. Trimming left V 5 bases short and J 8 bases short, with 10 bases between. Germline CDR1 is LNHDA and CDR2 is SQIVND (reference sequence). This CDR3 region has 12 residues.

This clone was found a few times. The CDR3: CASSWDRGYEQYF. CDR3 coding DNA: TGTGCCAGTAGCTGGGACCGAGGGTACGAGCAGTACTTC. The V gene is TRBV19, the J gene TRBJ2-7; D may be TRBD1 or TRBD2 (5 bases each). In germline, CDR1 is LNHDA, CDR2 SQIVND (reference sequence). Trimming took 6 bases from V and 4 from J, leaving 13 bases between them. The CDR3 runs 13 residues.

The chain recombines TRBV15 with TRBJ2-5; 10 nucleotides line up with TRBD1. Germline CDR1 reads LNHNV; CDR2 reads YYDKDF (reference sequence). V shed 5 bases, J shed 4 bases, and the junction held 7 bases outside the gene matches. The CDR3 spans 15 residues. The CDR3 DNA reads TGTGCCACCAGCGGGGGTAGGACAGGGGGAGAGACCCAGTACTTC. Its protein is CATSGGRTGGETQYF.

This clone is termed medium-sized. V and J are TRBV4-3 and TRBJ2-1; TRBD2 is a possible D gene (5 bases). Between the trimmed V and J ends, which lost 0 bases and 6 bases, there was a span of 18 bases. The CDR3 length is 17 residues. Germline lookup yields CDR1 LGHNA and CDR2 YSLEER. In DNA, the CDR3 is TGCGCCAGCAGCCAAGATCCCTTCTCCGGGGTAAGCAATGAGCAGTTCTTC. Its translation is CASSQDPFSGVSNEQFF.

This chain links TRBV10-3 with TRBJ1-2; the match to TRBD1 covers 7 bases. The junction had 11 bases not matched to a gene; V was cut back by 6 bases and J by 7 bases. CDR3 length equals 14 residues. Germline V gene data show CDR1 as ENHRY and CDR2 as SYGVKD. The CDR3 coding sequence is TGTGCCATCAGGGCGACAGGGCACGGTGGTGGCTACACCTTC. Amino acid sequence: CAIRATGHGGGYTF.

The chain employs TRBV27 and TRBJ2-3; the D gene is possibly TRBD2 (7 bases). Germline CDR1 is MNHEY and CDR2 is SMNVEV (reference sequence). This CDR3 is 17 amino acids long. Trimming removed 6 bases from V and 6 bases from J, with 25 bases in between. CDR3 in DNA: TGTGCCAGCAGGCTGGCGGGGGCGGGAGCCATCAGGGATACGCAGTATTTT. This gives the protein CASRLAGAGAIRDTQYF.

J is TRBJ1-1 and V is TRBV6-5; a possible D gene is TRBD1 (5 bases). V was clipped by 0 bases and J by 6 bases, with 14 bases between them. The germline V gene has CDR1 MNHEY and CDR2 SVGAGI. This CDR3 has 15 amino acids. The CDR3 sequence is CASSYSPGGAPEAFF. CDR3 bases: TGTGCCAGCAGTTACTCCCCAGGAGGGGCCCCTGAAGCTTTCTTT.

The chain recombines TRBV18 with TRBJ1-5; 7 bases are a match to TRBD1. There are 14 residues in the CDR3. The germline V gene encodes CDR1 KGHSH and CDR2 LQKENI. V trimming: 5 bases; J trimming: 3 bases; junction bases outside the gene matches: 4. As DNA, the CDR3 is TGTGCCAGCTCATCGACAGGGTACAATCAGCCCCAGCATTTT. Translating gives CASSSTGYNQPQHF.

The V call is TRBV18, the J call TRBJ1-5; maybe TRBD1 (6 bases). The V end lost 4 bases, the J end lost 0 bases, and 7 bases lay between the germline ends. Germline assignment: CDR1 KGHSH and CDR2 LQKENI. The CDR3 sequence is 14 residues long. CDR3 sequence: CASSQGHSNQPQHF. In nucleotides, the CDR3 is TGTGCCAGCTCACAGGGACATAGCAATCAGCCCCAGCATTTT.

The chain uses TRBV9 and TRBJ1-5; D may be TRBD1 (6 bases). V lost 0 bases and J 0 bases, leaving 7 bases between the germline ends. From germline, CDR1 is SGDLS and CDR2 YYNGEE. The CDR3 is made up of 15 amino acids. The CDR3 DNA follows: TGTGCCAGCAGCGTAGGGACAGCTAGCAATCAGCCCCAGCATTTT. Translated: CASSVGTASNQPQHF.

The chain carries TRBV29-1 and TRBJ2-3, with D uncertain. The CDR3 is 15 residues long. Germline V lookup: CDR1 SQVTM, CDR2 ANQGSEA. Trimming cost V 2 bases and J 6 bases, with 18 bases left between them. In DNA, the CDR3 is TGCAGCGTTGAAACCCCCCATAACTTGTGGGATACGCAGTATTTT. Its translation is CSVETPHNLWDTQYF.

This clone appeared once. The V call is TRBV7-2, the J call TRBJ2-4, with a weak D call TRBD1 (5 bases). The CDR3 is made up of 13 amino acids. V lost 7 bases, J lost 4 bases, and 11 bases lay in between. The V gene's germline CDR1 is SGHTA and CDR2 FQGNSA. In DNA, the CDR3 is TGTGCCAGCAACCCGCAGGGAAAAAACATTCAGTACTTC. Translated, it gives CASNPQGKNIQYF.

The chain combines TRBV27 with TRBJ1-4, with D possibly matching TRBD1 (5 bases). The germline V gene has CDR1 MNHEY and CDR2 SMNVEV (reference sequence). There are 19 residues in the CDR3. The germline V and J ends were trimmed by 6 bases and 0 bases, with 23 bases remaining between them. The CDR3 DNA reads as TGTGCCAGCAGCCCCCAGCAGGGTAGGAACCCAGCAACTAATGAAAAACTGTTTTTT. It specifies CASSPQQGRNPATNEKLFF.

This clone was found a few times. The chain uses TRBV7-9 and TRBJ1-1, with no clear D. The CDR3 runs 15 residues. In germline, CDR1 is SEHNR, CDR2 FQNEAQ (reference sequence). V was trimmed by 4 bases and J by 0 bases, leaving 12 bases between them. The CDR3 sequence: CASSSLDTMNTEAFF. As DNA, the CDR3 is TGTGCCAGCAGCTCTCTCGACACGATGAACACTGAAGCTTTCTTT.

This rearrangement joins TRBV7-9 to TRBJ1-2; TRBD1 matches 7 bases. The CDR3 covers 19 residues. V was pared by 6 bases and J by 5 bases, with 24 bases of the junction left unmatched. Germline CDR1 SEHNR, CDR2 FQNEAQ (reference sequence). DNA for the CDR3: TGTGCCAGCAGTTGGGACAGAGGAGCGCCGTTAACTATGGCTTATGGCTACACCTTC. It translates to CASSWDRGAPLTMAYGYTF.

This clone was seen a handful of times. The chain couples TRBV6-1 to TRBJ2-2; the D is unclear. This CDR3 region has 15 residues. Germline CDR1 reads MNHNS; CDR2 reads SASEGT. Trimming removed 7 bases from V and 1 base from J, with 13 bases in between. This CDR3 reads CASTPIWGNTGELFF. The DNA for the CDR3 is TGTGCCAGCACCCCGATTTGGGGGAACACCGGGGAGCTGTTTTTT.

The chain has TRBV27 and TRBJ1-5; D remains ambiguous. CDR1 and CDR2 (germline): MNHEY, SMNVEV (reference sequence). V shed 4 bases and J shed 2 bases, with 3 bases lying between them. This CDR3 is 12 amino acids long. CDR3 region: CASSSGNQPQHF. The DNA of the CDR3 is TGTGCCAGCAGTTCCGGCAATCAGCCCCAGCATTTT.

The chain joins TRBV4-2 to TRBJ1-2; weak D call: TRBD1 (6 bases). The germline V gene has CDR1 LGHNA and CDR2 YNFKEQ. The CDR3 covers 15 residues. Between the trimmed V and J ends, which lost 4 bases and 5 bases, there was a span of 17 bases. CDR3 nucleotides: TGTGCCAGCAGCCCGAAACAGGGAATGAGGTATGGCTACACCTTC. Encoded protein: CASSPKQGMRYGYTF.

This clone was recorded only once. The chain is built from TRBV7-9 and TRBJ1-4; TRBD1 is a possible D gene (5 bases). Looked up from germline, CDR1 is SEHNR and CDR2 is FQNEAQ (reference sequence). V shed 8 bases and J shed 0 bases, with 7 bases lying between them. The CDR3 spans 13 residues. DNA for the CDR3: TGTGCCAGCTCGGGGGCAACTAATGAAAAACTGTTTTTT. Encoded protein: CASSGATNEKLFF.

The V call is TRBV30, the J call TRBJ2-1, with 15 bases identical to TRBD2. Germline-derived CDR1 and CDR2 are GTSNPN and SVGIG (reference sequence). The CDR3 has 18 amino acids. With V trimmed by 1 base and J by 3 bases, 7 bases remained unmatched. CDR3 loop: CAWSGTGTSGGIYNEQFF. In nucleotides, the CDR3 is TGTGCCTGGAGTGGAACCGGGACTAGCGGGGGGATCTACAATGAGCAGTTCTTC. Based on the CDR3 plus reference TRBV30 and TRBJ2-1, the full variable domain is SQTIHQWPATLVQPVGSPLSLECTVEGTSNPNLYWYRQAAGRGLQLLFYSVGIGQISSEVPQNLSASRPQDRQFILSSKKLLLSDSGFYLCAWSGTGTSGGIYNEQFFGPGTRLTVL.

The rearrangement uses TRBV11-3 and TRBJ2-2, with TRBD2 identical over 7 bases. Per the germline V gene, CDR1 is SGHNT and CDR2 is YENEEA. The CDR3 has 16 amino acids. With 2 bases clipped from V and 0 bases from J, the junction kept 3 bases outside the gene matches. The CDR3 sequence: CASSLFAGANTGELFF. The CDR3 nucleotides read TGTGCCAGCAGCTTATTTGCGGGGGCGAACACCGGGGAGCTGTTTTTT.